The TCR beta chain described here comes from a study of blood T cell repertoires in COVID-19. Germline-derived CDR1 and CDR2 are LNHDA and SQIVND (reference sequence). V was clipped by 5 bases and J by 0 bases, with 8 bases between them. The CDR3 runs 14 residues. The assay was immunoSEQ multiplex PCR, and TCRdb's table has in-frame clones only and misses some. Of around 200,000 clones listed, around 79% are singletons. This rearrangement joins TRBV19 to TRBJ1-3; no definite D call. This TCR was recovered from a woman between 35 and 50 years old with COVID-19, enrolled during active disease. Material for sequencing was peripheral blood. CDR3 nucleotides: TGTGCCAGTAGTGCTCGGTCCTCTGGAAACACCATATATTTT. Translation gives CASSARSSGNTIYF.